Listed below are T cell receptor beta chains from one sample, sequenced in a study of Ad26.COV2.S vaccination and SARS-CoV-2 variants. The data were produced by immunoSEQ multiplex PCR, yet TCRdb's version contains in-frame clones alone and is incomplete. Of around 500,000 clones listed, nearly 90% are singletons. The starting material was peripheral blood, obtained in a trial of Ad26.COV2.S vaccine versus placebo. The receptors were sampled from a person between 18 and 59 years old who received the Ad26.COV2.S COVID-19 vaccine or a placebo. CDR3s include the opening cysteine and the closing phenylalanine or tryptophan. The D gene is left open where the match is weak. Rows give clone size only sometimes, using once, few, many, or a class for an expanded clone.

abundance: few
d_gene: -
j_gene: TRBJ1-2
v_gene: TRBV5-1
CDR3aa: CASSLDRNGYTF
CDR3nt: TGCGCCAGCAGCTTGGACAGGAATGGCTACACCTTC

abundance: -
d_gene: -
j_gene: TRBJ1-1
v_gene: TRBV12-3/TRBV12-4
CDR3aa: CASSLRGSQAFF
CDR3nt: TGTGCCAGCAGTTTACGGGGGTCCCAAGCTTTCTTT

abundance: few
d_gene: -
j_gene: TRBJ1-3
v_gene: TRBV4-1
CDR3aa: CASSQLKGNTIYF
CDR3nt: TGCGCCAGCAGCCAATTAAAGGGGAACACCATATATTTT

abundance: -
d_gene: TRBD1
j_gene: TRBJ1-1
v_gene: TRBV7-6
CDR3aa: CASSLDRGRETFF
CDR3nt: TGTGCCAGCAGCTTAGACAGGGGGCGCGAAACTTTCTTT

abundance: -
d_gene: -
j_gene: TRBJ2-5
v_gene: TRBV5-1
CDR3aa: CASSPGTAGRETQYF
CDR3nt: TGCGCCAGCAGCCCGGGGACGGCGGGGCGGGAGACCCAGTACTTC

abundance: -
d_gene: -
j_gene: TRBJ2-4
v_gene: TRBV9
CDR3aa: CASSGDQNIQYF
CDR3nt: TGTGCCAGCAGCGGGGACCAAAACATTCAGTACTTC

abundance: -
d_gene: -
j_gene: TRBJ1-1
v_gene: TRBV29-1
CDR3aa: CSVVIFMNTEAFF
CDR3nt: TGCAGCGTTGTGATCTTTATGAACACTGAAGCTTTCTTT

abundance: -
d_gene: TRBD2
j_gene: TRBJ2-3
v_gene: TRBV5-1
CDR3aa: CASSLDSSGSTDTQYF
CDR3nt: TGCGCCAGCAGCTTGGATTCTAGCGGTAGCACAGATACGCAGTATTTT

abundance: -
d_gene: -
j_gene: TRBJ1-2
v_gene: TRBV3-1/TRBV3-2
CDR3aa: CASSQEVAGSDYGYTF
CDR3nt: TGTGCCAGCAGCCAAGAGGTGGCAGGGTCCGACTATGGCTACACCTTC

abundance: once
d_gene: -
j_gene: TRBJ2-2
v_gene: TRBV9
CDR3aa: CASSVVVGELFF
CDR3nt: TGTGCCAGCAGCGTAGTGGTCGGGGAGCTGTTTTTT

abundance: -
d_gene: -
j_gene: TRBJ2-7
v_gene: TRBV5-1
CDR3aa: CASSLAAGIGYEQYF
CDR3nt: TGCGCCAGCAGCTTGGCGGCGGGAATTGGCTACGAGCAGTACTTC

abundance: -
d_gene: TRBD2
j_gene: TRBJ2-1
v_gene: TRBV3-1/TRBV3-2
CDR3aa: CASSRSGMSYNEQFF
CDR3nt: TGTGCCAGCAGCCGAAGCGGGATGAGCTACAATGAGCAGTTCTTC

abundance: -
d_gene: -
j_gene: TRBJ1-2
v_gene: TRBV7-9
CDR3aa: CASTRTERYGYTF
CDR3nt: TGTGCCAGCACGAGAACAGAACGTTATGGCTACACCTTC

abundance: -
d_gene: -
j_gene: TRBJ1-6
v_gene: TRBV3-1/TRBV3-2
CDR3aa: CASSQWEGNSPLHF
CDR3nt: TGTGCCAGCAGCCAATGGGAAGGGAATTCACCCCTCCACTTT

abundance: -
d_gene: TRBD1
j_gene: TRBJ1-5
v_gene: TRBV6-6
CDR3aa: CASSFNRGSNQPQHF
CDR3nt: TGTGCCAGCAGTTTCAACAGGGGAAGCAATCAGCCCCAGCATTTT

abundance: -
d_gene: TRBD2
j_gene: TRBJ2-7
v_gene: TRBV9
CDR3aa: CASSVSSSGRYYEQYF
CDR3nt: TGTGCCAGCAGCGTATCCTCGAGCGGGAGGTACTACGAGCAGTACTTC

abundance: -
d_gene: -
j_gene: TRBJ2-7
v_gene: TRBV3-1/TRBV3-2
CDR3aa: CASSQDRTAYEQYF
CDR3nt: TGTGCCAGCAGCCAAGATAGGACGGCCTACGAGCAGTACTTC

abundance: -
d_gene: -
j_gene: TRBJ2-2
v_gene: TRBV5-1
CDR3aa: CASSLEGTGELFF
CDR3nt: TGCGCCAGCAGCTTGGAGGGCACCGGGGAGCTGTTTTTT

abundance: -
d_gene: -
j_gene: TRBJ1-1
v_gene: TRBV7-9
CDR3aa: CASSLEPVGGTEAFF
CDR3nt: TGTGCCAGCAGCTTAGAGCCGGTGGGAGGCACTGAAGCTTTCTTT

abundance: -
d_gene: TRBD2
j_gene: TRBJ2-3
v_gene: TRBV5-5
CDR3aa: CASSLVVAGDTQYF
CDR3nt: TGTGCCAGCAGCTTGGTTGTAGCGGGAGACACGCAGTATTTT